The 20 T cell receptor beta chains below were found in one sample sequenced in a study of regulatory T cells in long-lasting Graves disease. Libraries of TCR beta came from iRepertoire HTBI primers plus Arm-PCR of CDR3 regions. TCRdb re-called the multiplex PCR reads through MiXCR, storing one row per CDR3 protein. The sample consists of hundreds of thousands of distinct CDR3 sequences, roughly 16% of them appearing once. Documented time point: newly diagnosed GD, antithyroid drugs for less than 3 months. After RNA was extracted from PBMCs, the TCR library was made from it. This same sample was also part of a study on T cells in Graves' hyperthyroidism and ophthalmopathy.

The source material was peripheral blood mononuclear cells (PBMCs), sampled at new diagnosis, from a patient treated with antithyroid drugs. The receptors come from a woman aged 25-40 years with Graves disease.

This clonotype was counted a few times. The chain has TRBV12-5 and TRBJ2-1, with D uncertain. The V gene lost 4 bases and the J gene lost 9 bases, with 19 bases spanning the gap. The CDR3 covers 15 residues. Germline V gives CDR1 LGHNT, CDR2 FRNRAP. CDR3 DNA: TGTGCTAGTGGTTCTATCCCCTTTTTCGTGAGTGAGCAGTTCTTC. This sequence encodes CASGSIPFFVSEQFF.

This clonotype has a count of ten or more. This chain uses TRBV11-2 with TRBJ1-1; D is possibly TRBD1 (5 bases). Germline V gene sequence: CDR1 SGHAT, CDR2 FQNNGV. The CDR3 sequence is 15 residues long. V was shortened by 5 bases and J by 1 base, with 14 bases between the two germline ends. CDR3 region: CASSTQRGPNTEAFF. DNA of the CDR3: TGTGCCAGCAGCACACAGAGGGGACCGAACACTGAAGCTTTCTTT.

In this sample, this clonotype turned up many times. This rearrangement joins TRBV28 to TRBJ2-3; 11 bases line up with TRBD2. Germline V gene lookup returns CDR1 MDHEN and CDR2 SYDVKM. J lost 7 bases, V lost 6 bases, and 9 bases had no gene match. The CDR3 sequence is 15 residues long. The CDR3 region has the DNA TGTGCCAGCAGGACTAGCGGGGTCTTGAAGCATACGCAGTATTTT. As protein: CASRTSGVLKHTQYF.

This clonotype was seen at least ten times. The chain links TRBV28 to TRBJ2-1, with 7 bases fitting TRBD2. Germline V gene data show CDR1 as MDHEN and CDR2 as SYDVKM. The CDR3 covers 19 residues. The V gene end was trimmed by 4 bases and the J gene end by 0 bases; junction bases not matched to a gene: 15. The CDR3 is CASSSGGWGKPSSYNEQFF. The CDR3 region has the DNA TGTGCCAGCAGTTCCGGGGGGTGGGGTAAACCAAGCTCCTACAATGAGCAGTTCTTC. Based on the CDR3 plus reference TRBV28 and TRBJ2-1, the full variable domain is DVKVTQSSRYLVKRTGEKVFLECVQDMDHENMFWYRQDPGLGLRLIYFSYDVKMKEKGDIPEGYSVSREKKERFSLILESASTNQTSMYLCASSSGGWGKPSSYNEQFFGPGTRLTVL.

This clonotype was observed at least ten times. This chain links TRBV6-1 with TRBJ2-7; 11 bases line up with TRBD2. The CDR3 runs to 14 residues. CDR1 is MNHNS and CDR2 is SASEGT in the germline V gene. Unmatched junction bases numbered 3, after V lost 2 bases and J lost 6 bases. CDR3 nucleotide sequence: TGTGCCAGCAGTGAAAGGGGACTAGCGGCCGAGCAGTACTTC. This sequence encodes CASSERGLAAEQYF.

This clonotype showed up many times. V usage is TRBV11-2 and J usage is TRBJ2-3, with a weak D call TRBD1 (5 bases). This CDR3 spans 14 amino acids. The V end was cut by 5 bases, the J end by 4 bases, with 13 bases between. CDR1 and CDR2 from the germline V gene are SGHAT and FQNNGV. CDR3 residues: CASSKDLGADTQYF. The CDR3 nucleotides read TGTGCCAGCAGCAAGGATCTAGGGGCAGATACGCAGTATTTT. Supplemented by reference TRBV11-2 and TRBJ2-3, the full variable domain reads EAGVAQSPRYKIIEKRQSVAFWCNPISGHATLYWYQQILGQGPKLLIQFQNNGVVDDSQLPKDRFSAERLKGVDSTLKIQPAKLEDSAVYLCASSKDLGADTQYFGPGTRLTVL.

This clonotype has at least ten counts. The chain carries TRBV7-8 and TRBJ2-3, with D hard to call. This CDR3 is built from 12 residues. Germline CDR1 and CDR2: SGHVS and FQNEAQ. The ends were cut back, 5 bases at V and 6 bases at J, with 9 bases in the middle. CDR3 DNA sequence: TGTGCCAGCAGCCCAGAGACTGATACGCAGTATTTT. This encodes CASSPETDTQYF.

This clonotype was recorded at least ten times. The V and J genes are TRBV7-2 and TRBJ2-5, with TRBD2 identical over 15 bases. CDR1 is SGHTA, CDR2 FQGNSA, per germline. CDR3 length equals 18 residues. J lost 2 bases, V lost 5 bases, and 9 bases had no gene match. CDR3: CASSPRTSGRARQETQYF. Written as DNA, the CDR3 is TGTGCCAGCAGCCCTCGGACTAGCGGGAGGGCCAGGCAAGAGACCCAGTACTTC. Combining the CDR3 with reference TRBV7-2 and TRBJ2-5 gives the whole variable domain GAGVSQSPSNKVTEKGKDVELRCDPISGHTALYWYRQSLGQGLEFLIYFQGNSAPDKSGLPSDRFSAERTGGSVSTLTIQRTQQEDSAVYLCASSPRTSGRARQETQYFGPGTRLLVL.

The rearrangement joins TRBV3-1 to TRBJ2-7; D unclear. The CDR3 covers 12 residues. Germline assignment: CDR1 LGHDT and CDR2 YNNKEL (reference sequence). Deletions cut 4 bases from V and 6 bases from J, with 10 bases between. The CDR3 DNA is TGTGCCAGCAGCCTACTGGGTCTCGAGCAGTACTTC. It is translated as CASSLLGLEQYF.

This clonotype was seen at least ten times. The rearrangement uses TRBV12-3 or TRBV12-4 and TRBJ1-2; no definite D call. V was clipped by 3 bases and J by 7 bases, with 18 bases between them. There are 15 residues in the CDR3. The CDR3 here is CASSFSGTAPGGYTF. In DNA, the CDR3 is TGTGCCAGCAGTTTCAGCGGCACAGCACCTGGTGGCTACACCTTC.

The V call is TRBV5-1, the J call TRBJ2-3; 8 positions match TRBD2. The CDR3 is made up of 15 amino acids. J was trimmed by 2 bases and V by 7 bases; bases with no gene match: 9. Germline CDR1 SGHRS, CDR2 YFSETQ. The CDR3 nucleotides read TGCGCCAGCCGGAGGCCGGGAGGGACCACAGATACGCAGTATTTT. This translates into CASRRPGGTTDTQYF.

This clonotype was picked up many times. V usage is TRBV7-2 and J usage is TRBJ1-2, with unresolved D. Looked up from germline, CDR1 is SGHTA and CDR2 is FQGNSA. V was trimmed by 1 base and J by 5 bases, leaving 14 bases between them. The CDR3 sequence is 15 residues long. CDR3 DNA sequence: TGTGCCAGCAGCTTAGGTGAAGGGCCTCCTTATGGCTACACCTTC. It translates to CASSLGEGPPYGYTF.

A few counts support this clonotype. The chain combines TRBV7-3 with TRBJ2-3, with unresolved D. The V gene's germline CDR1 is SGHTA and CDR2 FQGTGA. Trimming removed 2 bases at V and 2 bases at J, with 8 bases between. CDR3 length: 14 amino acids. The CDR3 region has the DNA TGTGCCAGCAGCTTAGTCAGCTTCACAGATACGCAGTATTTT. This translates into CASSLVSFTDTQYF.

Ten or more counts support this clonotype. The chain employs TRBV29-1 and TRBJ2-6, with TRBD1 matching over 8 bases. Germline V gives CDR1 SQVTM, CDR2 ANQGSEA. CDR3 length: 18 amino acids. The V segment lost 4 bases and the J segment 0 bases; nucleotides outside the gene matches: 11. The CDR3 sequence: CSVGGQALLSSGANVLTF. The CDR3 region has the DNA TGCAGCGTTGGGGGACAGGCGTTACTTAGCTCTGGGGCCAACGTCCTGACTTTC.

This clonotype was recorded at least ten times. The chain couples TRBV20-1 to TRBJ2-2; D call uncertain. V was clipped by 3 bases and J by 7 bases, with 9 bases between them. The CDR3 runs to 12 residues. Germline loops: CDR1 DFQATT, CDR2 SNEGSKA (reference sequence). This CDR3 is CSASPGGGELFF. In DNA, the CDR3 is TGCAGTGCTAGCCCTGGTGGCGGGGAGCTGTTTTTT.

The rearrangement links TRBV30 to TRBJ2-7, with 9 nucleotides matching TRBD2. The CDR3 runs to 14 residues. Trimming removed 4 bases from V and 1 base from J; junction bases left unmatched: 5. The germline V gene encodes CDR1 GTSNPN and CDR2 SVGIG (reference sequence). DNA for the CDR3: TGTGCCTGGACGACTAGCGGAACTTCCTACGAGCAGTACTTC. It encodes CAWTTSGTSYEQYF.

This clonotype was counted a few times. The rearrangement joins TRBV5-6 to TRBJ2-3, with D possibly TRBD2 on 6 matching bases. V lost 6 bases to trimming and J lost 1 base, with 18 bases between them. Germline loops: CDR1 SGHDT, CDR2 YYEEEE. This CDR3 has 16 residues. The CDR3 bases are TGTGCCAGCAACGGGAAACGGGAGCTCCGCACAGATACGCAGTATTTT. Its protein is CASNGKRELRTDTQYF.

Concerning this clonotype itself: An end of the junction differs from the germline gene, which may be a read error. This rearrangement joins TRBV7-3 to TRBJ2-3; 8 nucleotides agree with TRBD2. CDR3 length: 15 residues. Germline CDR1 reads SGHTA; CDR2 reads FQGTGA. DNA for the CDR3: TGTGCCGGCAGCGGGGGACTCAAGAGCACAGATACGCAGTATTTT. Translation gives CAGSGGLKSTDTQYF.

The rearrangement joins TRBV3-1 to TRBJ2-1; 8 bases agree with TRBD1. V gave up 5 bases and J gave up 6 bases; unmatched junction bases: 9. Germline CDR1 LGHDT, CDR2 YNNKEL (reference sequence). This CDR3 is built from 15 residues. The CDR3 spells CASSGQGASINEQFF. In nucleotides, the CDR3 is TGTGCCAGCAGCGGGCAGGGGGCATCGATCAATGAGCAGTTCTTC.

This clonotype was picked up a small number of times. The rearrangement uses TRBV14 and TRBJ1-6; D unclear. The CDR3 runs 15 residues. Germline V CDR1 and CDR2: SGHDN, FVKESK. Trimming shortened V by 4 bases and J by 6 bases, and 13 bases separated the two germline ends. CDR3 coding DNA: TGTGCCAGCAGCCTACTAGCGGAATTTAATTCACCCCTCCACTTT. This codes for CASSLLAEFNSPLHF.